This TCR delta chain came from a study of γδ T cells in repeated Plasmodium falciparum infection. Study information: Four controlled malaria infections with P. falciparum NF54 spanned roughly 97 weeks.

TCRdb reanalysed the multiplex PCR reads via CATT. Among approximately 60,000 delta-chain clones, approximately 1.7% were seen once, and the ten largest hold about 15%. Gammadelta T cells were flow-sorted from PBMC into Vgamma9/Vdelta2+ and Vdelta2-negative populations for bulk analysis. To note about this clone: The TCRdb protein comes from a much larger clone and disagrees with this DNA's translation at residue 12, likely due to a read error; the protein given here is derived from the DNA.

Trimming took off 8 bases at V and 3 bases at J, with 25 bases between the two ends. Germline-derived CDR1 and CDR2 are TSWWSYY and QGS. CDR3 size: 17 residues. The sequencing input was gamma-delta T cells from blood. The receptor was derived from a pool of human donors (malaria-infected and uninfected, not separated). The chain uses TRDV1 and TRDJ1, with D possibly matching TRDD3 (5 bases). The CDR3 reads CALLPSGGPEYADKLIF. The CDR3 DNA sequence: TGTGCTCTTTTACCGAGCGGGGGTCCAGAGTACGCCGATAAACTCATCTTT.